The 9 T cell receptor beta chains in this list originate from one sample, sequenced in a study of blood T cell repertoires in COVID-19. Some clones are missing from TCRdb's copy, which holds only in-frame ones; the method was immunoSEQ multiplex PCR. The table shows about 170,000 clones, with 85% occurring only once. The specimen sequenced was peripheral blood. Receptors were obtained from a human donor with acute or convalescent COVID-19. The donor label of this sample is uncertain.

V usage is TRBV3-1 (or the pseudogene TRBV3-2) and J usage is TRBJ1-6; no definite D call. Trimming removed 3 bases at V and 9 bases at J, with 12 bases between. CDR1 and CDR2 from the germline V gene are LGHDT and YNNKEL (reference sequence). The CDR3 has 14 amino acids. Written as DNA, the CDR3 is TGTGCCAGCAGCCATTATGGTAAGAGTTCACCCCTCCACTTT. Residues: CASSHYGKSSPLHF.

V is TRBV5-1 and J is TRBJ1-2; 12 nucleotides match TRBD1. V dropped 4 bases and J dropped 4; count of bases not matched to a gene: 5. CDR1 SGHRS and CDR2 YFSETQ come from the germline V gene. The CDR3 is 15 residues long. Here the CDR3 reads CASSGVGQGAYGYTF. CDR3 DNA: TGCGCCAGCAGCGGGGTGGGACAGGGGGCCTATGGCTACACCTTC.

Only one count was recorded for this clone. The chain has TRBV19 and TRBJ2-5; the match to TRBD1 covers 10 bases. Germline values: CDR1 LNHDA, CDR2 SQIVND (reference sequence). This CDR3 region has 16 residues. V shed 4 bases and J 5 bases; nucleotides not matched to a gene: 10. The CDR3 loop is CASSKPRTGGYETQYF. In nucleotides, the CDR3 is TGTGCCAGTAGTAAACCTCGGACAGGGGGGTACGAGACCCAGTACTTC.

The chain has TRBV6-5 and TRBJ2-5; tentatively, D is TRBD2 (6 bases). Germline V gene data show CDR1 as MNHEY and CDR2 as SVGAGI. V was cut by 2 bases and J by 1 base, with 8 bases left in between. The CDR3 is made up of 14 amino acids. The CDR3 DNA follows: TGTGCCAGCAGTTACGCGGGGATCCAAGAGACCCAGTACTTC. It yields the protein CASSYAGIQETQYF.

The chain joins TRBV6-1 to TRBJ2-1, with 9 positions matching TRBD1. CDR1 is MNHNS and CDR2 is SASEGT in the germline V gene. V gave up 1 base and J gave up 6 bases; unmatched junction bases: 4. The CDR3 totals 15 residues. CDR3: CASSEVQGARNEQFF. Written as DNA, the CDR3 is TGTGCCAGCAGTGAAGTACAGGGGGCCCGCAATGAGCAGTTCTTC.

The gene calls are TRBV7-2 and TRBJ1-1, with no clear D. Trimming took off 2 bases at V and 5 bases at J, with 15 bases between the two ends. The CDR3 length is 15 residues. Germline V lookup: CDR1 SGHTA, CDR2 FQGNSA. CDR3 coding DNA: TGTGCCAGCAGCTTAAATCCCAGCCGAGGGACTGAAGCTTTCTTT. Amino acid sequence: CASSLNPSRGTEAFF.

V and J are TRBV10-1 and TRBJ2-7, with a tentative D call TRBD1 (6 bases). The germline V gene encodes CDR1 WNHNN and CDR2 SYGVQD (reference sequence). Deletions cut 7 bases from V and 4 bases from J, with 20 bases between. The CDR3 has 15 residues. The CDR3 sequence is CASTQNRVWIYEQYF. The CDR3 DNA reads as TGCGCCAGCACGCAAAACAGGGTATGGATATACGAGCAGTACTTC.

In its sample, this clone was seen a few times. This chain links TRBV3-1 (or the pseudogene TRBV3-2) with TRBJ1-1; D perhaps matches TRBD1 (6 bases). V lost 1 base, J lost 7 bases, and 25 bases lay in between. The germline V gene has CDR1 LGHDT and CDR2 YNNKEL (reference sequence). The CDR3 runs to 18 residues. The CDR3 DNA is TGTGCCAGCAGCCAAGCCATCTGGACAGATATTGAATTGGATGAAGCTTTCTTT. Its translation: CASSQAIWTDIELDEAFF.

The chain couples TRBV6-2 or TRBV6-3 to TRBJ1-2, with 8 bases identical to TRBD1. Germline V gene lookup returns CDR1 MNHEY and CDR2 SVGEGT. The V gene end was trimmed by 5 bases and the J gene end by 8 bases; junction bases not matched to a gene: 13. There are 15 residues in the CDR3. Here the CDR3 DNA reads TGTGCCAGCAGTCAGCGAGGACAGGGAATAAAAGGCTACACCTTC. It translates to CASSQRGQGIKGYTF.